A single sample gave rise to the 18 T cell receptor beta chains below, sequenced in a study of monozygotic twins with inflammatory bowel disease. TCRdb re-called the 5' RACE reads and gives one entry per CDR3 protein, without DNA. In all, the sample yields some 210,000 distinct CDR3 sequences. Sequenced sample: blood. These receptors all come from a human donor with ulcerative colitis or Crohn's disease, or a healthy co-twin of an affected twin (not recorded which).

This CDR3 reads CSARDAVKDYEQYF. The rearrangement joins TRBV20-1 to TRBJ2-7. The CDR3 length is 14 residues. Germline V CDR1 and CDR2: DFQATT, SNEGSKA (reference sequence).

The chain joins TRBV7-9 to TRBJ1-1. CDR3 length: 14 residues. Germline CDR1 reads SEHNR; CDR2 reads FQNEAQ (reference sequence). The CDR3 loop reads CASSAQAGGTEAFF.

CDR3 sequence: CASSLQGWSGNTIYF. The chain is built from TRBV5-1 and TRBJ1-3; TCRdb's D call, TRBD1, is unchecked because there is no DNA. Germline V lookup: CDR1 SGHRS, CDR2 YFSETQ. The CDR3 is 15 residues long.

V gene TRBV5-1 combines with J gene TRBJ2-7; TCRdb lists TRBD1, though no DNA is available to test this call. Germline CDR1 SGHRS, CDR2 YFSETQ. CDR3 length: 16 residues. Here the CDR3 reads CASTRGARTDDYEQYF.

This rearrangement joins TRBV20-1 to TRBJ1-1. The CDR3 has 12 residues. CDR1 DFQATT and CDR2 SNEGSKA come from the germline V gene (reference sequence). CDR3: CSATRYATEAFF.

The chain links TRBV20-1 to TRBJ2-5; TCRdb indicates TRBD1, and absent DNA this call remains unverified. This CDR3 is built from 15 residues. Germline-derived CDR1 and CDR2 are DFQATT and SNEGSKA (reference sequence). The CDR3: CSASSPAYRGETQYF.

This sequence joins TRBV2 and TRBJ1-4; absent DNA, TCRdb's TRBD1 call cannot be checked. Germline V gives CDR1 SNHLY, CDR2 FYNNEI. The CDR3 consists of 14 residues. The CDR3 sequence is CASSQTGSNEKLFF.

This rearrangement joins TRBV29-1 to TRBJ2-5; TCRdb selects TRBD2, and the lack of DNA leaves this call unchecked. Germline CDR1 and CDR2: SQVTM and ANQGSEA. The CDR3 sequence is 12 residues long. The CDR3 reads CSAWWAGETQYF.

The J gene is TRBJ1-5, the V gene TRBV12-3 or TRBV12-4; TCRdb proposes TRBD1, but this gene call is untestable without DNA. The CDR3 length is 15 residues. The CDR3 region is CASRWSRAGYQPQHF.

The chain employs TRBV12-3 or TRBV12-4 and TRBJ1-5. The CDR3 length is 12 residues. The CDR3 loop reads CASSFGVRSQHF.

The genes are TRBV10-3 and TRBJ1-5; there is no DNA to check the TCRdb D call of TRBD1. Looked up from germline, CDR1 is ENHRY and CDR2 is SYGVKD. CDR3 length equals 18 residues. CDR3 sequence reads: CAISESRRGGNSNQPQHF.

The CDR3 reads CASSPGGAHTDTQYF. This chain joins TRBV7-9 and TRBJ2-3; TCRdb designates TRBD2, a call that cannot be tested without DNA. Per the germline V gene, CDR1 is SEHNR and CDR2 is FQNEAQ (reference sequence). This CDR3 contains 15 residues.

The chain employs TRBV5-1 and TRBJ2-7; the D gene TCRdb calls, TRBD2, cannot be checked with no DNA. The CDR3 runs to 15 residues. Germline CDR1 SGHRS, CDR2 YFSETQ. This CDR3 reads CASSSLAGSSYEQYF.

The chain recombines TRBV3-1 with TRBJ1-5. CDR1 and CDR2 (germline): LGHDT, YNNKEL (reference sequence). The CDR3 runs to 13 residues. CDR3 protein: CASSQDHGQPQHF. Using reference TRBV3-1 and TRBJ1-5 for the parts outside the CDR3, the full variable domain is DTAVSQTPKYLVTQMGNDKSIKCEQNLGHDTMYWYKQDSKKFLKIMFSYNNKELIINETVPNRFSPKSPDKAHLNLHINSLELGDSAVYFCASSQDHGQPQHFGDGTRLSIL.

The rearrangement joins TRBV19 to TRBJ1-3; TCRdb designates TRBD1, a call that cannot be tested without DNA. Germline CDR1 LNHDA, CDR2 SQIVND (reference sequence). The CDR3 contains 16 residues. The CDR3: CASSPWIERSGNTIYF.

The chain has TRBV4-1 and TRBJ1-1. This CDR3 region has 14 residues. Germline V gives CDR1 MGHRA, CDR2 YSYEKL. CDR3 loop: CASSQGSQYTEAFF.

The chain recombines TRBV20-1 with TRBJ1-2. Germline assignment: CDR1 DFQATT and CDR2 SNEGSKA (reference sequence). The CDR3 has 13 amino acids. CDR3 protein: CSAFGPTGYGYTF.

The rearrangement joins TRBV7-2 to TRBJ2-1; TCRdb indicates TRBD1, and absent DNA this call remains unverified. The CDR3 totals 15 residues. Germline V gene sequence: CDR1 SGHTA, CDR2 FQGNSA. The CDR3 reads CASSSTGTSYNEQFF.